This T cell receptor beta chain is drawn from a study of identical twins. Whole-study findings and limits: Out-of-frame beta sequences exhibited a weaker degree of excess twin sharing. Analyses based on zero insertions could be partly confounded by invariant MAIT and iNKT cells.

In regard to this clonotype: As yet, its antigen is unknown.

V lost 3 bases, J lost 8 bases, and 10 bases stayed unmatched. This CDR3 spans 16 amino acids. Looked up from germline, CDR1 is LNHNV and CDR2 is YYDKDF (reference sequence). TCRdb called the 5' RACE reads again in MiXCR, with one record for every CDR3 protein. The sample comprises a few hundred thousand distinct CDR3 sequences, less than 20% of which are singletons, and around 10% rests with the top ten. This clonotype was sampled from a man aged 50-59 years in good health. The chain couples TRBV15 to TRBJ2-2, with TRBD1 matching 9 bases. The sample comprised naive T cells sorted from blood. The CDR3 here is CATSSPPGTGRGELFF. CDR3 bases: TGTGCCACCAGCAGCCCTCCCGGGACAGGGCGAGGGGAGCTGTTTTTT. The full variable domain, completed using reference TRBV15 and TRBJ2-2, is DAMVIQNPRYQVTQFGKPVTLSCSQTLNHNVMYWYQQKSSQAPKLLFHYYDKDFNNEADTPDNFQSRRPNTSFCFLDIRSPGLGDTAMYLCATSSPPGTGRGELFFGEGSRLTVL.